Reported below is one T cell receptor (beta chain). Its antigen remains unidentified. Base qualities are not recorded, but no much larger clone differs from it by a single base. Spanning cysteine to phenylalanine, the CDR3 consists of 18 amino acids. Only the CDR3 portion is preserved as DNA: 54 bases, with reading frame beginning at the first base. From a lookup of the germline V gene (reference sequence), CDR1 and CDR2 are SEHNR and FQNEAQ. The junction shows trimming of 4 bases on V and 8 bases on J, and the gene matches do not reach 19 bases of it. This specimen comes from a study of graft-versus-host responses after intestinal transplantation (dated by TCRdb to the early 2020s). Background on the whole study: Recipients received multivisceral, liver-intestinal, or isolated intestinal transplants. Every recipient was given anti-thymocyte globulin induction, followed by 3 to 4 years of maintenance tacrolimus and steroids. After intestinal transplantation, graft-versus-host and host-versus-graft alloreactive T cell clones were followed in the graft, circulation and bone marrow using bulk TCR-beta CDR3 sequencing. Alloreactive clones were identified by sequencing pre-transplant mixed lymphocyte reaction products and comparing them with unstimulated pre-transplant donor and recipient T cells. Of the approximately 25 intestinal transplant recipients enrolled in the cohort, one of whom was a retransplant, a few patients without pretransplant specimens were excluded. A peak of at least 4% donor T cells among recipient peripheral blood mononuclear cells was the definition used for donor T cell macrochimerism. Rather than going through the commercial service, samples from a few later patients were sequenced in-house on an Illumina MiSeq and processed with MiXCR.

The label giving this sample's time point can be read as: cells obtained before transplantation from donor or recipient. CD3+CD4+ and CD3+CD8+ populations were FACS-sorted from unstimulated pre-transplant donor and recipient cells taken from spleen or lymph nodes. The full study reports these points: Early after transplant, declines in HvG clones were associated with peak levels of circulating GvH clones. In patients with donor T cell macrochimerism, the allografts had high GvH to HvG T cell clonal ratios. GvH clones were detected in recipient bone marrow, and some of these GvH clones were observed earlier in ileal mucosa or blood, consistent with an intestinal mucosal origin. Conclusions were limited by the relatively low number and heterogeneity of intestinal transplant patients.

The library came from the immunoSEQ multiplex PCR assay. In most patients, genomic DNA was isolated using the Qiagen DNeasy Blood and Tissue Kit and sent frozen to Adaptive Biotechnologies for TCR sequencing. For most patients, high-throughput TCR-beta CDR3 sequencing of genomic DNA was performed by Adaptive Biotechnologies. In the original analysis: TCR sequencing data for more than 15 patients were retrieved from Adaptive's ImmunoSEQ software; a few other patients were processed with MiXCR and VDJtools. To correct CD4 versus CD8 sorting errors, sequences present in both subsets at a frequency ratio below 5:1 were removed. CDR3 nucleotide sequences shared between donor and recipient were removed because the origin of such sequences could not be assigned. To be classed as alloreactive, a clone needed at least 2-fold expansion over unstimulated cells and a minimum CFSE-low frequency of 0.002% (template counts) or 0.001% (read counts). A clone was considered mappable if detected in the sequenced pre-transplant spleen, lymph node, or MLR CFSE-low populations of the donor or recipient. The cumulative frequency of alloreactive clones was calculated as a percentage of all sequences, weighted by copy number. TCRdb re-hosts the immuneACCESS table, in-frame sequences only. Its copies lack some clones; in the studies checked, an unresolved V gene accounts for under half of them, and the cause for the rest is not known. D and trimming come from the DNA, and the V and J calls and clone size come from that table. Across this sample there are tens of thousands of clones, with approximately 92% seen only once. Jointly, the top ten make up more than 0.3% of the sample.

Here the sequenced sample was unstimulated CD4+ T cells sorted from spleen or lymph node cells, taken before intestinal transplant. The receptor was isolated from a human donor who received an intestinal transplant. The V and J genes are TRBV7-9 and TRBJ1-2, and TRBD1 matches 10 of the central bases. The DNA is as follows: TGTGCCAGCAGCTCAATACTCCTTGGGACAGGGGACCCTAGGGGCTACACCTTC. Translated, this gives CASSSILLGTGDPRGYTF.